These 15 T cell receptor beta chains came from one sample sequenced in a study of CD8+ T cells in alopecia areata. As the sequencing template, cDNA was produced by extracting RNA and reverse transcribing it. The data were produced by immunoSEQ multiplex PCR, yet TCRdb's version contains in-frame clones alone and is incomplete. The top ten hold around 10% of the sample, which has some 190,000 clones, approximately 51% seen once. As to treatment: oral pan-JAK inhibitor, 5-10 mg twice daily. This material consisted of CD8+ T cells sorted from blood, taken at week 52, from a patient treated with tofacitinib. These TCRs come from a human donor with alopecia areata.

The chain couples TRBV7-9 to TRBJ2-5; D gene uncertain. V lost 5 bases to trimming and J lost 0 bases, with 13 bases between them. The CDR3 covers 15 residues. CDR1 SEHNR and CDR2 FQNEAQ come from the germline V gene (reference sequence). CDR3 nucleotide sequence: TGTGCCAGCAGCCCATGGACGGAGTACCAAGAGACCCAGTACTTC. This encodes CASSPWTEYQETQYF.

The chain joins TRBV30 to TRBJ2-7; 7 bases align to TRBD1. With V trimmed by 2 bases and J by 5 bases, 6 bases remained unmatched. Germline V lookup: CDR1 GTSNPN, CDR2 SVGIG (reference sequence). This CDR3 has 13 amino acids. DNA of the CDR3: TGTGCCTGGAGTAGGGGGCTGATCGACGAGCAGTACTTC. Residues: CAWSRGLIDEQYF.

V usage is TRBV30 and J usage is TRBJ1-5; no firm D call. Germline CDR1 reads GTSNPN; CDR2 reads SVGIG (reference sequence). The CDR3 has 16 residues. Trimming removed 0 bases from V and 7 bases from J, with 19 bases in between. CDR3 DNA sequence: TGTGCCTGGAGTGTACCCGACCCGGCCCCGGGGCAGCCCCAGCATTTT. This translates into CAWSVPDPAPGQPQHF.

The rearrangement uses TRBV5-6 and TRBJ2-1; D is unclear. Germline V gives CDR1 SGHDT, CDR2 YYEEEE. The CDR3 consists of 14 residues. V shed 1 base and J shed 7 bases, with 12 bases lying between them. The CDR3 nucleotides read TGTGCCAGCAGCTTGTTTCAGGATTATAATGAGCAGTTCTTC. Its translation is CASSLFQDYNEQFF.

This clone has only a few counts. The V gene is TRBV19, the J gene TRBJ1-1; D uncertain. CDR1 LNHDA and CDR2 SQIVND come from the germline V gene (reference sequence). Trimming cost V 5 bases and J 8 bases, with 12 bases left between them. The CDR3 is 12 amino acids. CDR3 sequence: CASSPPWEEAFF. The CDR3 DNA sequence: TGTGCCAGTAGTCCCCCATGGGAAGAAGCTTTCTTT.

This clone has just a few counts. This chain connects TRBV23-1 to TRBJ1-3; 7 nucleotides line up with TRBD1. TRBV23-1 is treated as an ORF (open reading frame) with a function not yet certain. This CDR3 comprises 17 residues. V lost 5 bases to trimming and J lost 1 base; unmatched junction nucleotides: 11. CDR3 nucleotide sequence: TGCGCCAGCAGTAATACCCGGGACAGAGATTCTGGAAACACCATATATTTT. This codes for CASSNTRDRDSGNTIYF.

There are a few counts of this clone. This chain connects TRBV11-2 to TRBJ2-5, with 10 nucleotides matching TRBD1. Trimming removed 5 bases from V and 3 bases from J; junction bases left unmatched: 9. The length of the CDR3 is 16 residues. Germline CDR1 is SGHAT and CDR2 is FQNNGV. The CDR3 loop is CASSPSTGTGEETQYF. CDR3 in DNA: TGTGCCAGCAGCCCGAGCACCGGGACAGGGGAAGAGACCCAGTACTTC. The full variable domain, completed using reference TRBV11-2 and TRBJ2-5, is EAGVAQSPRYKIIEKRQSVAFWCNPISGHATLYWYQQILGQGPKLLIQFQNNGVVDDSQLPKDRFSAERLKGVDSTLKIQPAKLEDSAVYLCASSPSTGTGEETQYFGPGTRLLVL.

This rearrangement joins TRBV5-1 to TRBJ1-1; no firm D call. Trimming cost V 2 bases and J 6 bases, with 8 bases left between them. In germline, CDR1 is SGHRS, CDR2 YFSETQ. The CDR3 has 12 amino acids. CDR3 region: CASSFSESEAFF. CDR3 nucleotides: TGCGCCAGCAGCTTTTCGGAGTCTGAAGCTTTCTTT.

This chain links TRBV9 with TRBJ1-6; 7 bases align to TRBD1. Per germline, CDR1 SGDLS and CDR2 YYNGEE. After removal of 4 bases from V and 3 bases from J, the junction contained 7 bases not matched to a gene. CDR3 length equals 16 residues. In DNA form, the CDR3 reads TGTGCCAGCAGCCCGACGGGACAGAACTATAATTCACCCCTCCACTTT. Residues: CASSPTGQNYNSPLHF.

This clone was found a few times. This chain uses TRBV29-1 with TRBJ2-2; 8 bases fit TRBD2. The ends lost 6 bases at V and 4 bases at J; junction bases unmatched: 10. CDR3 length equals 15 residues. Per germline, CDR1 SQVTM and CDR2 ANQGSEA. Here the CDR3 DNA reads TGCAGCGTCCCCGGAGGCAGCGGGGGCACCGGGGAGCTGTTTTTT. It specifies CSVPGGSGGTGELFF.

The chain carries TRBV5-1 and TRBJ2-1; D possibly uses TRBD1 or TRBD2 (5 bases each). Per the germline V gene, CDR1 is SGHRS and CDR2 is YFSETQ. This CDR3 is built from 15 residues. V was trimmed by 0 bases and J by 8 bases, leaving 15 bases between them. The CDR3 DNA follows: TGCGCCAGCAGCTTGGGGTGGGGCGACTATGATGAGCAGTTCTTC. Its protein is CASSLGWGDYDEQFF.

CDR3 region: CASSRLAGGNTDTQYF. The CDR3 DNA sequence: TGTGCCAGCAGCAGACTAGCGGGGGGCAACACAGATACGCAGTATTTT. The gene calls are TRBV7-3 and TRBJ2-3; TRBD2 aligns across 13 bases. CDR1 SGHTA and CDR2 FQGTGA come from the germline V gene. The CDR3 runs 16 residues. V lost 5 bases to trimming and J lost 2 bases; unmatched junction nucleotides: 4. The complete variable domain, with remaining parts taken from reference TRBV7-3 and TRBJ2-3, reads GAGVSQTPSNKVTEKGKYVELRCDPISGHTALYWYRQSLGQGPEFLIYFQGTGAADDSGLPNDRFFAVRPEGSVSTLKIQRTERGDSAVYLCASSRLAGGNTDTQYFGPGTRLTVL.

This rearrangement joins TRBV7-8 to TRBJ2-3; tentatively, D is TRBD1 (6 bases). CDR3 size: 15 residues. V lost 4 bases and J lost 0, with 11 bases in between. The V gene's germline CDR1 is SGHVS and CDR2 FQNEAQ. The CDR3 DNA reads TGTGCCAGCAGCTCTGGGACAACTAGCACAGATACGCAGTATTTT. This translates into CASSSGTTSTDTQYF.

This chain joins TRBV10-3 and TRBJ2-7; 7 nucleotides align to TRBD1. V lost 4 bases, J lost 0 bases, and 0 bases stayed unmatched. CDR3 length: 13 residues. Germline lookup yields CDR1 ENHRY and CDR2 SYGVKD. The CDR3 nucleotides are TGTGCCATCAGTGGGGACAGCTCCTACGAGCAGTACTTC. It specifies CAISGDSSYEQYF.

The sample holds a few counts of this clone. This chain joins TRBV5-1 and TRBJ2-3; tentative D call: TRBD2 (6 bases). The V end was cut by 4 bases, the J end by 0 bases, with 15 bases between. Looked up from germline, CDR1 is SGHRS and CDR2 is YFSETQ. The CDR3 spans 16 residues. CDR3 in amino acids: CASSGTVAASTDTQYF. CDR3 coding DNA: TGCGCCAGCAGCGGGACCGTAGCGGCTAGCACAGATACGCAGTATTTT. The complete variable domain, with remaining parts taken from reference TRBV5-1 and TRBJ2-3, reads KAGVTQTPRYLIKTRGQQVTLSCSPISGHRSVSWYQQTPGQGLQFLFEYFSETQRNKGNFPGRFSGRQFSNSRSEMNVSTLELGDSALYLCASSGTVAASTDTQYFGPGTRLTVL.